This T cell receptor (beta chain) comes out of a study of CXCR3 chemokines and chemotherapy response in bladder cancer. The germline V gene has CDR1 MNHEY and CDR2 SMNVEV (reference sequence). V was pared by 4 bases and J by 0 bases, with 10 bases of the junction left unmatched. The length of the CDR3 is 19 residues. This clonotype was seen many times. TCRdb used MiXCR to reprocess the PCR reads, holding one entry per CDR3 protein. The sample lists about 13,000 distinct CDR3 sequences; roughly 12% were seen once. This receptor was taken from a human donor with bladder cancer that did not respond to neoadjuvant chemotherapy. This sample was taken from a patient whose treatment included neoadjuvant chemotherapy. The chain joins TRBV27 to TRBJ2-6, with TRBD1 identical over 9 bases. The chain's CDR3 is CASSSLSHRGPSGANVLTF. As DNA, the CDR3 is TGTGCCAGCAGTTCCTTGTCGCACAGGGGGCCCTCTGGGGCCAACGTCCTGACTTTC. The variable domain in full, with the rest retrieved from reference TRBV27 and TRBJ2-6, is EAQVTQNPRYLITVTGKKLTVTCSQNMNHEYMSWYRQDPGLGLRQIYYSMNVEVTDKGDVPEGYKVSRKEKRNFPLILESPSPNQTSLYFCASSSLSHRGPSGANVLTFGAGSRLTVL.